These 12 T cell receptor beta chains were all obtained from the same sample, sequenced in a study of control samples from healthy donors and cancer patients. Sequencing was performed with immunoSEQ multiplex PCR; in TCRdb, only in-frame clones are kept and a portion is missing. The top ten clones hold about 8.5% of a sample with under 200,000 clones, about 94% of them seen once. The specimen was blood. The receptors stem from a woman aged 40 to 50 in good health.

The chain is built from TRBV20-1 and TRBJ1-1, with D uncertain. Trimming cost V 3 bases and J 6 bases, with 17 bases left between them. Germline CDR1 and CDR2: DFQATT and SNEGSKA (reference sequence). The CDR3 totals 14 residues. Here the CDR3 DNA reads TGCAGTGCTAGTTTACTGACCCGCCGAGCTGAAGCTTTCTTT. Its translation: CSASLLTRRAEAFF.

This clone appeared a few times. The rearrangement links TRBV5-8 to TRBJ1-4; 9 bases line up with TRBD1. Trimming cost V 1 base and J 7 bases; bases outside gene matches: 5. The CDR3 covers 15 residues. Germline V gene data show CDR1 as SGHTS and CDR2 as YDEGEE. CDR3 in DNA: TGTGCCAGCAGCTTGTCGGGACAGGGAGGTGAAAAACTGTTTTTT. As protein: CASSLSGQGGEKLFF.

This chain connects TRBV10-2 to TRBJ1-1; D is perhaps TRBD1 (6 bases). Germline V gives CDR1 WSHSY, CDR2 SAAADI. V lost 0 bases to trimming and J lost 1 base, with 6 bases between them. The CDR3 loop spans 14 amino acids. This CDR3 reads CASSESTGNTEAFF. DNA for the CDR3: TGCGCCAGCAGTGAGTCGACAGGGAACACTGAAGCTTTCTTT.

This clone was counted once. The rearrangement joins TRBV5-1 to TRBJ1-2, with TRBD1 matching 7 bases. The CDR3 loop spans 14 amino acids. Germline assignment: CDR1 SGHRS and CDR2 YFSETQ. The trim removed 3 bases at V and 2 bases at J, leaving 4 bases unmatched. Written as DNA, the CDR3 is TGCGCCAGCAGCTGGTTGGGACAGAACTATGGCTACACCTTC. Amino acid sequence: CASSWLGQNYGYTF.

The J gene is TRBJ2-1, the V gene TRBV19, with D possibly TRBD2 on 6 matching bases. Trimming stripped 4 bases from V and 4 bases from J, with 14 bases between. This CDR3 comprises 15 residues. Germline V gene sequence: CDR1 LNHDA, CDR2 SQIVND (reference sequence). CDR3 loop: CASSRTIQNYNEQFF. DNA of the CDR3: TGTGCCAGTAGTAGGACTATCCAGAATTACAATGAGCAGTTCTTC. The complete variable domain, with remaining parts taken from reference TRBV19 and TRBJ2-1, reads DGGITQSPKYLFRKEGQNVTLSCEQNLNHDAMYWYRQDPGQGLRLIYYSQIVNDFQKGDIAEGYSVSREKKESFPLTVTSAQKNPTAFYLCASSRTIQNYNEQFFGPGTRLTVL.

The DNA for the CDR3 is TGCGCCAGCAGCCAAGGGGTTAGCGGGAGTTACGAGCAGTACTTC. Its protein product is CASSQGVSGSYEQYF. The J gene is TRBJ2-7, the V gene TRBV4-1, with 9 bases matching TRBD2. Germline V gene sequence: CDR1 MGHRA, CDR2 YSYEKL. The V and J ends lost 1 base and 4 bases, in that order; junction bases with no gene match: 5. This CDR3 contains 15 residues.

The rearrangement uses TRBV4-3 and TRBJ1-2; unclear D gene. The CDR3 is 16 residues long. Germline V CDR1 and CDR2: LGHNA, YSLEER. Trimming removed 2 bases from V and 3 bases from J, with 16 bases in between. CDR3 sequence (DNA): TGCGCCAGCAGCCAATTAGGGATCAACGGGGACTATGGCTACACCTTC. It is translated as CASSQLGINGDYGYTF.

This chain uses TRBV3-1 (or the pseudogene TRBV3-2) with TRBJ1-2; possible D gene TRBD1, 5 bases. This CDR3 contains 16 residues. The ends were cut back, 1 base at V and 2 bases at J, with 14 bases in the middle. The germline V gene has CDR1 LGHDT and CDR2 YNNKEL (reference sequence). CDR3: CASSQGRDEANYGYTF. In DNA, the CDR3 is TGTGCCAGCAGCCAAGGGAGGGACGAGGCGAACTATGGCTACACCTTC.

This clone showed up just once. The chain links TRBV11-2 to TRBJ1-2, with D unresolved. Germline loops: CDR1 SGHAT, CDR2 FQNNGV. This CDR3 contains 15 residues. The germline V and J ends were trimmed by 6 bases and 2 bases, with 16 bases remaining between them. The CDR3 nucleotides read TGTGCCAGCAGAGACCAGATTCAGGACAACTATGGCTACACCTTC. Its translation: CASRDQIQDNYGYTF.

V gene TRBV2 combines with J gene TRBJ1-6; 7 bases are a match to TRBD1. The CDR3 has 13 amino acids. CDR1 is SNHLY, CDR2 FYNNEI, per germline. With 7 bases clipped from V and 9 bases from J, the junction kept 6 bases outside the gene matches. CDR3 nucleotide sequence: TGTGCCAGCAAGGGGACAGTGGGTTCACCCCTCCACTTT. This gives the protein CASKGTVGSPLHF.

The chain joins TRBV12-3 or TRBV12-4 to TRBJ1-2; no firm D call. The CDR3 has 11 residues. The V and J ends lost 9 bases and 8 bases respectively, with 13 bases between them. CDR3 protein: CARSSPRGYTF. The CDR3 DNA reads TGTGCCAGATCCAGCCCACGAGGCTACACCTTC.

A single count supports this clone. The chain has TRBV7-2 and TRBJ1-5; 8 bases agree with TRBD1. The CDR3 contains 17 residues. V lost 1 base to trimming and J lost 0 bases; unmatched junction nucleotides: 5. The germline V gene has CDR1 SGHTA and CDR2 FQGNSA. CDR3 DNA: TGTGCCAGCAGCTTAGGGACAGGGCCCTATAGCAATCAGCCCCAGCATTTT. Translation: CASSLGTGPYSNQPQHF.